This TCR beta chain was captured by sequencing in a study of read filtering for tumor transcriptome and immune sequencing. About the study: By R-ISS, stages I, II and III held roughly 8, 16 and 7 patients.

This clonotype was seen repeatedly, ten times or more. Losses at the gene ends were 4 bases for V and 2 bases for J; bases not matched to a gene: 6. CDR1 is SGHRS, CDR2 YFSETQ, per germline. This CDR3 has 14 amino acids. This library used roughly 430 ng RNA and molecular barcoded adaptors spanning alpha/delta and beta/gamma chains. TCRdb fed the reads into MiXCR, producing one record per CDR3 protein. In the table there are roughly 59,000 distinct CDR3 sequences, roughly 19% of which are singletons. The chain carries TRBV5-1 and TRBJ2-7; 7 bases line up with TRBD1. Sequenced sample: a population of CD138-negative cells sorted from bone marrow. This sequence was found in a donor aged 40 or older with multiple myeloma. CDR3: CASSPLTGTYEQYF. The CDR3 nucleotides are TGCGCCAGCAGCCCCCTGACAGGGACCTACGAGCAGTACTTC.